The rows below give T cell receptor beta chains drawn from one sample of a study of cytomegalovirus exposure and HLA in healthy donors. This table comes from immunoSEQ multiplex PCR, and its TCRdb copy is limited to in-frame clones, with some not included. The sample shows about 68,000 clones, 70% to 90% of them seen only once. The specimen was PBMCs. These receptors came from a human donor in good health. Both conserved end residues are part of each CDR3. A D gene is named only where the DNA matches it firmly.

d_call: TRBD2; v_call: TRBV2; j_call: TRBJ2-2; cdr3_aa: CASRYAGGNTGELFF; cdr3_nt: TGTGCCAGCCGGTACGCGGGGGGTAACACCGGGGAGCTGTTTTTT
d_call: NA; v_call: TRBV7-9; j_call: TRBJ1-2; cdr3_aa: CASSLEGNYNYGYTF; cdr3_nt: TGTGCCAGCAGCTTAGAGGGGAATTACAACTATGGCTACACCTTC
d_call: NA; v_call: TRBV9; j_call: TRBJ1-1; cdr3_aa: CASSVGALLDTEAFF; cdr3_nt: TGTGCCAGCAGCGTAGGGGCATTGTTGGACACTGAAGCTTTCTTT
d_call: NA; v_call: TRBV5-1; j_call: TRBJ2-7; cdr3_aa: CASGGGQSSYEQYF; cdr3_nt: TGCGCCAGCGGGGGGGGGCAGTCTTCCTACGAGCAGTACTTC
d_call: NA; v_call: TRBV7-2; j_call: TRBJ2-2; cdr3_aa: CASSPLAGTGELFF; cdr3_nt: TGTGCCAGCAGCCCCCTGGCGGGAACCGGGGAGCTGTTTTTT
d_call: NA; v_call: TRBV2; j_call: TRBJ1-1; cdr3_aa: CASRLGAGGPPEAFF; cdr3_nt: TGTGCCAGCAGACTAGGTGCGGGGGGTCCTCCTGAAGCTTTCTTT
d_call: NA; v_call: TRBV13; j_call: TRBJ1-6; cdr3_aa: CASSLVSQDNSPLHF; cdr3_nt: TGTGCCAGCAGCTTAGTAAGTCAGGATAATTCACCCCTCCACTTT
d_call: NA; v_call: TRBV5-1; j_call: TRBJ1-2; cdr3_aa: CASSLGTPDGYTF; cdr3_nt: TGCGCCAGCAGCCTCGGGACACCCGATGGCTACACCTTC
d_call: TRBD1; v_call: TRBV23-1; j_call: TRBJ2-7; cdr3_aa: CASSHLDREITYEQYF; cdr3_nt: TGCGCCAGCAGTCATCTGGACAGGGAAATAACCTACGAGCAGTACTTC
d_call: NA; v_call: TRBV27; j_call: TRBJ2-7; cdr3_aa: CASSSPGSEQYF; cdr3_nt: TGTGCCAGCAGTTCCCCCGGGAGCGAGCAGTACTTC
d_call: NA; v_call: TRBV19; j_call: TRBJ1-1; cdr3_aa: CASSIDSGMNTEAFF; cdr3_nt: TGTGCCAGTAGTATAGATTCGGGGATGAACACTGAAGCTTTCTTT
d_call: TRBD1; v_call: TRBV4-3; j_call: TRBJ1-3; cdr3_aa: CASSPGQGSGNTIYF; cdr3_nt: TGCGCCAGCAGCCCTGGACAGGGATCTGGAAACACCATATATTTT
d_call: NA; v_call: TRBV5-8; j_call: TRBJ2-3; cdr3_aa: CASSLAGIISVTQYF; cdr3_nt: TGTGCCAGCAGCTTGGCAGGGATTATTTCGGTTACGCAGTATTTT
d_call: NA; v_call: TRBV30; j_call: TRBJ2-6; cdr3_aa: CAWSLAGYSGANVLTF; cdr3_nt: TGTGCCTGGAGTTTGGCCGGGTACTCTGGGGCCAACGTCCTGACTTTC
d_call: TRBD2; v_call: TRBV5-6; j_call: TRBJ2-3; cdr3_aa: CASSSWGVLAGADTQYF; cdr3_nt: TGTGCCAGCAGTTCCTGGGGGGTCCTAGCGGGGGCTGATACGCAGTATTTT
d_call: NA; v_call: TRBV7-2; j_call: TRBJ2-5; cdr3_aa: CASSPGMETQYF; cdr3_nt: TGTGCCAGCAGCCCGGGGATGGAGACCCAGTACTTC
d_call: NA; v_call: TRBV19; j_call: TRBJ1-4; cdr3_aa: CASSKRTGGAGEKLFF; cdr3_nt: TGTGCCAGTAGTAAGAGGACCGGGGGGGCCGGTGAAAAACTGTTTTTT